The sample holds one count of the clone carrying this T cell receptor beta chain. No antigen is known for it. Per germline, CDR1 ENHRY and CDR2 SYGVKD. This CDR3 spans 13 amino acids. V was pared by 10 bases and J by 7 bases, with 14 bases between. The time point denotes: cycle 4 day 1 (C4D1), after around six weeks of nivolumab. Every patient relapsed after autologous stem cell transplantation, and brentuximab vedotin exposure varied. The sample comes from a study of PD-1 blockade in classical Hodgkin lymphoma. Findings and limits, study-wide: Diminished baseline TCR diversity has been reported in newly diagnosed patients relative to healthy donors. Complete responders possessed baseline diversity comparable to newly diagnosed patients.

Clones were read by immunoSEQ multiplex PCR, and TCRdb kept only the in-frame ones, dropping some. The sample holds under 25,000 clones, about 70% seen once. This TCR was recovered from a human donor with classical Hodgkin lymphoma. This rearrangement joins TRBV10-3 to TRBJ1-6; maybe TRBD1 (5 bases). The specimen comprised peripheral blood mononuclear cells (PBMCs), sampled before the fourth cycle of nivolumab. The CDR3 region has the DNA TGTGCCACCCAAGGGGTAAGCAATTCACCCCTCCACTTT. Translating gives CATQGVSNSPLHF.